This TCR beta chain appears in the sequencing data of a study of OX40 agonist ivuxolimab in advanced cancers. Study context: Patients with hepatocellular carcinoma, melanoma, renal cell or head and neck cancer made up the dose-escalation patients.

Baseline was the first blood sampling point, followed by cycle 4 day 1 and cycle 7 day 1. Germline V gene data show CDR1 as LGHNA and CDR2 as YSLEER. This CDR3 contains 17 residues. Losses at the gene ends were 4 bases for V and 2 bases for J; bases not matched to a gene: 5. Clones were sequenced by immunoSEQ multiplex PCR, and TCRdb holds only the in-frame ones, with some missing. The table lists roughly 10,000 clones, about 66% of them singletons. General study points: Expanded clones were, on average, more numerous in CD8+ T cells than in CD4+. CD4+ and CD8+ T cells in blood underwent clonal expansion by week 6 at 0.1 to 3.0 mg/kg.

This clone is labeled medium-sized. The antigen is not known. The origin of this receptor is an adult with an advanced solid tumor such as melanoma, head and neck, liver or kidney cancer. This sample comprised CD4+ or CD8+ T cells sorted from blood, obtained in a trial of the OX40 agonist ivuxolimab. V gene TRBV4-3 combines with J gene TRBJ2-3, with TRBD2 matching 14 bases. CDR3 coding DNA: TGCGCCAGCAGCCCCGGACTAGCGGGAGGTCCCACAGATACGCAGTATTTT. Its translation: CASSPGLAGGPTDTQYF.